These T cell receptor beta chains were read from a single sample in a study of blood T cells in healthy people across ages. TCRdb reanalysed the 5' RACE reads using MiXCR and keeps one entry per CDR3 protein. This sample has around 800,000 distinct CDR3 sequences, with less than 80% found just once. The sample consisted of blood. The receptors derive from a young man in good health. The CDR3 runs from the conserved cysteine through the conserved F or W. D genes are given only for firm matches. Not all rows give a size; the values are once, few, many and, for expanded clones, a class.

v_call	j_call	d_call	clone_size	cdr3_nt	cdr3_aa
TRBV4-2	TRBJ2-7	.	.	TGTGCCAGCAGCCAACATAAGGGGGTATACGAGCAGTACTTC	CASSQHKGVYEQYF
TRBV4-2	TRBJ2-1	TRBD2	.	TGTGCCAGCAGCCAAGATCCCGTCCCCGGGGGGTACAATGAGCAGTTCTTC	CASSQDPVPGGYNEQFF
TRBV7-9	TRBJ2-7	.	.	TGTGCCAGCAGCATGGCTCCCAGGGGATCCTACGAGCAGTACTTC	CASSMAPRGSYEQYF
TRBV27	TRBJ2-1	.	few	TGTGCCAGCAGCCCCGGATCCGTAGATGAGCAGTTCTTC	CASSPGSVDEQFF
TRBV3-1	TRBJ2-7	TRBD1	many	TGTGCCAGCAGCCCCGACAGGGGGTACGAGCAGTACTTC	CASSPDRGYEQYF
TRBV9	TRBJ2-1	.	.	TGTGCCAGCAGCCCCACCGGGGAAGCAATCAATGAGCAGTTCTTC	CASSPTGEAINEQFF
TRBV7-2	TRBJ1-2	.	many	TGTGCCAGCAGCCTGGACGGGAGGAGAGGGAGAGGTGGCTACACCTTC	CASSLDGRRGRGGYTF
TRBV9	TRBJ2-7	.	.	TGTGCCAGCAGCCCAGACGGAGGGAACTACGAGCAGTACTTC	CASSPDGGNYEQYF
TRBV7-2	TRBJ2-7	TRBD2	few	TGTGCCAGCAGCTTATCTCCCAGGACTCCCCGCGGGGGCGAGCAGTACTTC	CASSLSPRTPRGGEQYF
TRBV20-1	TRBJ2-3	.	once	TGCAGTGCTAGAAAAGGGGGATTGGCAGATACGCAGTATTTT	CSARKGGLADTQYF
TRBV15	TRBJ2-4	.	few	TGTGCCACCAGCAGAGACCTGTTTCCAGGGCTAGCCAAAAACATTCAGTACTTC	CATSRDLFPGLAKNIQYF
TRBV28	TRBJ2-3	.	.	TGTGCCAGCAGTTTACTCACGACAGAACCCACAGATACGCAGTATTTT	CASSLLTTEPTDTQYF
TRBV3-1	TRBJ1-5	.	.	TGTGCCAGCAGCCCCGGCCATCAGCCCCAGCATTTT	CASSPGHQPQHF
TRBV30	TRBJ2-6	.	.	TGTGCCTGCACCTCTGGGGCCAACGTCCTGACTTTC	CACTSGANVLTF
TRBV5-6	TRBJ2-3	.	.	TGTGCCAGCAGCTTGGAATCCGGCCTTAGCACAGATACGCAGTATTTT	CASSLESGLSTDTQYF
TRBV7-9	TRBJ2-5	.	.	TGTGCCAGCAGCCAAGAAGTCCCAGAGACCCAGTACTTC	CASSQEVPETQYF
TRBV27	TRBJ1-2	.	.	TGTGCCAGCAGTCCGGAAATAATGGACAGATTCTATGGCTACACCTTC	CASSPEIMDRFYGYTF
TRBV7-2	TRBJ1-2	TRBD1	.	TGTGCCAGCAGCTTGACAGGGGGCGAAGGACGCGGCTACACCTTC	CASSLTGGEGRGYTF
TRBV4-3	TRBJ2-7	TRBD2	.	TGCGCCAGCAGCCAAGATGCCACTAGCGGGGGGAAGTACAATGAGCAGTACTTC	CASSQDATSGGKYNEQYF
TRBV7-2	TRBJ2-7	.	.	TGTGCCAGCAGCCCAATTAGCGGAACCTACAATGAGCAGTACTTC	CASSPISGTYNEQYF
TRBV3-1	TRBJ2-3	TRBD2	.	TGTGCCAGCAGCGGCGGGGGGGCGATAGATACGCAGTATTTT	CASSGGGAIDTQYF
TRBV9	TRBJ1-2	.	.	TGTGCCAGCAGCGTAGGGCAGGTGGATGGCTACACCTTC	CASSVGQVDGYTF
TRBV20-1	TRBJ1-2	.	.	TGCAGTGCTAGAGATTTGTCAGGGATAGGCTATGGCTACACCTTC	CSARDLSGIGYGYTF
TRBV9	TRBJ2-3	TRBD2	.	TGTGCCAGCAGCGTAGATGGACTAGCGGGGGATACGCAGTATTTT	CASSVDGLAGDTQYF
TRBV12-3/TRBV12-4	TRBJ1-5	.	.	TGTGCCAGCACCGTGGACAGCCGAGCAAATCAGCCCCAGCATTTT	CASTVDSRANQPQHF
TRBV15	TRBJ2-7	.	.	TGTGCCACCAGCAGAGAGTGGCAGACCTCCTACGAGCAGTACTTC	CATSREWQTSYEQYF
TRBV6-2/TRBV6-3	TRBJ2-1	TRBD2	once	TGTGCCAGCAGTTACTCAACGGGGGGTACGGGTGAGCAGTTCTTC	CASSYSTGGTGEQFF
TRBV7-3	TRBJ2-1	TRBD2	few	TGTGCCAGCAGCTTACTTCCTAGCGGGGGGGGTAATGAGCAGTTCTTC	CASSLLPSGGGNEQFF
TRBV12-3/TRBV12-4	TRBJ1-6	TRBD1	few	TGTGCCAGCAGTTTGGAAGAGGACAGGGCTTCTTCACCCCTCCACTTT	CASSLEEDRASSPLHF
TRBV6-5	TRBJ2-5	.	many	TGTGCCAGCAGCTCGGCCTGGGGAACGGAGACCCAGTACTTC	CASSSAWGTETQYF
TRBV12-3/TRBV12-4	TRBJ2-1	.	.	TGTGCCAGCAGTCCTGCTGGGCCTTTGGATGAGCAGTTCTTC	CASSPAGPLDEQFF
TRBV20-1	TRBJ1-6	.	few	TGCAGTGCTTCTTCGACCCAGGGCTATAATTCACCCCTCCACTTT	CSASSTQGYNSPLHF
TRBV10-3	TRBJ1-2	.	few	TGTGCCATCAGTGTTGAAGGGGATCACTATGGCTACACCTTC	CAISVEGDHYGYTF
TRBV7-3	TRBJ2-1	TRBD1	many	TGTGCCAGCAGCTTACAGACAGGGGCCAATGAGCAGTTCTTC	CASSLQTGANEQFF
TRBV12-3/TRBV12-4	TRBJ2-4	.	.	TGTGCCAGCAGCCCAAGTTTTCCCGCCTTCAACAATCCGCAGTACTTC	CASSPSFPAFNNPQYF
TRBV20-1	TRBJ2-7	.	few	TGCAGTGCCGACAACCGGGACAAAGGTACCTACGAGCAGTACTTC	CSADNRDKGTYEQYF
TRBV20-1	TRBJ2-7	.	.	TGCAGTGCTAGAGGGGGAGCCCGAGGGCAGTACTTC	CSARGGARGQYF
TRBV6-5	TRBJ2-7	TRBD2	.	TGTGCCAGCAGTTACGGGGGGGACTACGAGCAGTACTTC	CASSYGGDYEQYF